A single sample is the source of the 10 T cell receptor beta chains below, sequenced in a study of T cells in Graves' hyperthyroidism and ophthalmopathy. The investigators amplified TCR beta CDR3 regions from RNA transcripts. TCR CDR3 regions were first amplified by RT-PCR with HTBI primers. From the multiplex PCR reads, TCRdb called clonotypes with MiXCR, one entry per CDR3 protein. The sample yields about 360,000 distinct CDR3 sequences, around 25% seen once. Sequenced input: blood. These receptors all come from a middle-aged man with Graves' hyperthyroidism.

This clonotype has more than one count but fewer than ten. V is TRBV19 and J is TRBJ1-1; D call uncertain. The CDR3 is made up of 10 amino acids. Trimming removed 10 bases at V and 6 bases at J, with 9 bases between. The germline gives CDR1 LNHDA, CDR2 SQIVND (reference sequence). The CDR3 bases are TGTGCCACACGACAAGCTGAAGCTTTCTTT. It specifies CATRQAEAFF.

Turning to this clonotype: This clone may be a read error of a much larger clone one base away. The V call is TRBV7-3, the J call TRBJ2-3; the D gene is possibly TRBD2 (6 bases). Germline V CDR1 and CDR2: SGHTA, FQGTGA. V was pared by 0 bases and J by 0 bases, with 16 bases between. The CDR3 has 18 residues. For the CDR3, the DNA is TGTGCCAGCAGCTTAACATTCTTTAACGGGAGTAGCACAGATACGCAGTATTTT. Amino acids: CASSLTFFNGSSTDTQYF. Looking up the rest from reference TRBV7-3 and TRBJ2-3 gives the full variable domain: GAGVSQTPSNKVTEKGKYVELRCDPISGHTALYWYRQSLGQGPEFLIYFQGTGAADDSGLPNDRFFAVRPEGSVSTLKIQRTERGDSAVYLCASSLTFFNGSSTDTQYFGPGTRLTVL.

This chain uses TRBV6-5 with TRBJ2-3; no reliable D call. V lost 3 bases and J lost 4, with 8 bases in between. The CDR3 is 13 amino acids. Per the germline V gene, CDR1 is MNHEY and CDR2 is SVGAGI. In DNA, the CDR3 is TGTGCCAGCAGTTATCTCAACGCAGATACGCAGTATTTT. This translates into CASSYLNADTQYF.

Note on this clonotype: An end of the junction differs from the germline gene, which may be a read error. The V call is TRBV5-1, the J call TRBJ1-5; D is undetermined. The length of the CDR3 is 13 residues. Per the germline V gene, CDR1 is SGHRS and CDR2 is YFSETQ. The CDR3 protein is CASSLEANQPRHF. For the CDR3, the DNA is TGCGCCAGCAGCTTGGAGGCTAATCAGCCCCGGCATTTT.

This clonotype was detected only a few times. The CDR3 DNA follows: TGTGCCACCAACGGGGCCATGAACACTGAAGCTTTCTTT. Protein product: CATNGAMNTEAFF. The V and J genes are TRBV28 and TRBJ1-1; maybe TRBD1 (5 bases). Between the trimmed V and J ends, which lost 10 bases and 0 bases, there was a span of 12 bases. This CDR3 has 13 residues. Germline V lookup: CDR1 MDHEN, CDR2 SYDVKM. Variable domain in full (rest from reference TRBV28 and TRBJ1-1): DVKVTQSSRYLVKRTGEKVFLECVQDMDHENMFWYRQDPGLGLRLIYFSYDVKMKEKGDIPEGYSVSREKKERFSLILESASTNQTSMYLCATNGAMNTEAFFGQGTRLTVV.

This chain connects TRBV7-9 to TRBJ1-2; a possible D gene is TRBD1 (6 bases). Trimming left V 5 bases short and J 4 bases short, with 23 bases between. Germline assignment: CDR1 SEHNR and CDR2 FQNEAQ (reference sequence). The CDR3 is made up of 17 amino acids. The CDR3 here is CASSPPEGHFAAYGYTF. CDR3 coding DNA: TGTGCCAGCAGCCCCCCTGAGGGACACTTCGCGGCCTATGGCTACACCTTC.

The rearrangement joins TRBV11-2 to TRBJ1-2, with 10 bases fitting TRBD1. Unmatched junction bases numbered 1, after V lost 3 bases and J lost 0 bases. CDR1 is SGHAT and CDR2 is FQNNGV in the germline V gene. The CDR3 runs to 15 residues. CDR3 region: CASSFGTGANYGYTF. The CDR3 DNA reads as TGTGCCAGCAGCTTCGGGACAGGGGCTAACTATGGCTACACCTTC.

This clonotype was recorded at least ten times. This chain joins TRBV27 and TRBJ2-1, with D possibly matching TRBD2 (5 bases). The V gene's germline CDR1 is MNHEY and CDR2 SMNVEV (reference sequence). V lost 2 bases to trimming and J lost 7 bases, with 15 bases between them. CDR3 size: 15 residues. CDR3 protein: CASSLIGGTGNEQFF. In DNA form, the CDR3 reads TGTGCCAGCAGTTTAATAGGAGGCACGGGGAATGAGCAGTTCTTC.

This clonotype was observed at least ten times. The rearrangement uses TRBV6-1 and TRBJ2-3; no definite D call. The V end lost 7 bases, the J end lost 1 base, and 9 bases lay between the germline ends. The CDR3 covers 13 residues. Germline V lookup: CDR1 MNHNS, CDR2 SASEGT. Here the CDR3 reads CASTVPGTDTQYF. For the CDR3, the DNA is TGTGCCAGCACCGTTCCAGGCACAGATACGCAGTATTTT.

This clonotype showed up many times. The chain couples TRBV3-1 to TRBJ2-7; D is perhaps TRBD2 (5 bases). Germline CDR1 is LGHDT and CDR2 is YNNKEL (reference sequence). This CDR3 contains 14 residues. Trimming left V 0 bases short and J 3 bases short, with 9 bases between. The CDR3: CASSQDPGNYEQYF. The CDR3 region has the DNA TGTGCCAGCAGCCAAGACCCCGGGAACTACGAGCAGTACTTC.